The rows below give T cell receptor beta chains drawn from one sample of a study of blood T cell repertoires in COVID-19. Sequencing used immunoSEQ multiplex PCR; TCRdb keeps in-frame clones, though not all of them. The table has roughly 120,000 clones, about 74% seen once. Sequenced sample: peripheral blood. Source of these receptors: a man aged 65 to 85 with acute or convalescent COVID-19. Each CDR3 is given with its conserved first and last residue. A D gene is named only where the DNA matches it firmly. Part of the rows lack a size; the others show once, few, many or a class for expanded clones.

CDR3: CASSDPLAGNNEQFF; DNA: TGTGCCAGCAGCGACCCACTAGCGGGGAACAATGAGCAGTTCTTC; size: NA; D: TRBD2; V: TRBV11-3; J: TRBJ2-1
CDR3: CASSEAAGLVYEQYF; DNA: TGTGCCAGCAGTGAAGCAGCGGGACTAGTCTACGAGCAGTACTTC; size: NA; D: TRBD2; V: TRBV2; J: TRBJ2-7
CDR3: CASSIATQWDSPLHF; DNA: TGTGCCAGTAGTATTGCGACACAGTGGGATTCACCCCTCCACTTT; size: few; D: NA; V: TRBV19; J: TRBJ1-6
CDR3: CASSLALGARYTEAFF; DNA: TGTGCCAGCAGCTTAGCGCTGGGAGCACGGTACACTGAAGCTTTCTTT; size: NA; D: NA; V: TRBV7-6; J: TRBJ1-1
CDR3: CASSVPAGREAYEQYF; DNA: TGTGCCAGCAGCGTCCCGGCAGGGCGGGAGGCCTACGAGCAGTACTTC; size: NA; D: TRBD2; V: TRBV9; J: TRBJ2-7
CDR3: CATSREGARSEKLFF; DNA: TGTGCCACCAGCAGAGAGGGGGCGCGAAGTGAAAAACTGTTTTTT; size: NA; D: NA; V: TRBV15; J: TRBJ1-4
CDR3: CASSQTLTGGYEQYF; DNA: TGCGCCAGCAGCCAAACCCTGACAGGGGGGTACGAGCAGTACTTC; size: NA; D: TRBD1; V: TRBV4-3; J: TRBJ2-7
CDR3: CAWSLTGGATEAFF; DNA: TGTGCCTGGAGCCTAACAGGGGGCGCGACTGAAGCTTTCTTT; size: NA; D: TRBD1; V: TRBV30; J: TRBJ1-1
CDR3: CASTPREGTGYEQFF; DNA: TGTGCCAGCACCCCTAGGGAAGGGACAGGGTATGAGCAGTTCTTC; size: NA; D: TRBD1; V: TRBV2; J: TRBJ2-1
CDR3: CAWSVASGFDNEQFF; DNA: TGTGCCTGGAGTGTAGCTAGCGGGTTCGACAATGAGCAGTTCTTC; size: once; D: TRBD2; V: TRBV30; J: TRBJ2-1
CDR3: CASSLNGDQPQHF; DNA: TGTGCCAGCAGTTTAAATGGAGACCAGCCCCAGCATTTT; size: NA; D: NA; V: TRBV12-3/TRBV12-4; J: TRBJ1-5
CDR3: CASSPGGVGTLSGNTIYF; DNA: TGTGCCAGCTCACCGGGAGGGGTTGGTACTCTCTCTGGAAACACCATATATTTT; size: NA; D: NA; V: TRBV18; J: TRBJ1-3
CDR3: CASSLGDRGTGELFF; DNA: TGTGCCAGCAGCTTAGGAGACAGGGGTACCGGGGAGCTGTTTTTT; size: NA; D: TRBD1; V: TRBV7-9; J: TRBJ2-2
CDR3: CATSVGSGSIYNEQFF; DNA: TGTGCCACCTCCGTTGGGAGCGGGAGTATCTACAATGAGCAGTTCTTC; size: NA; D: TRBD2; V: TRBV19; J: TRBJ2-1
CDR3: CASSRVGSDTRNQPQHF; DNA: TGTGCCAGTAGTAGGGTTGGGTCGGACACCCGAAATCAGCCCCAGCATTTT; size: NA; D: NA; V: TRBV19; J: TRBJ1-5
CDR3: CASSQLNSGGALFF; DNA: TGCGCCAGCAGCCAGCTCAATAGCGGGGGAGCCCTTTTCTTC; size: few; D: TRBD2; V: TRBV4-1; J: TRBJ2-1
CDR3: CASSLTGTAAYNEQFF; DNA: TGTGCCAGCAGTTTAACCGGGACAGCGGCCTACAATGAGCAGTTCTTC; size: NA; D: TRBD1; V: TRBV6-5; J: TRBJ2-1